The 26 T cell receptor beta chains below all came from one sample that was sequenced in a study of T cells in Graves' hyperthyroidism and ophthalmopathy. Amplified TCR beta CDR3 regions came from RNA transcripts. The HTBI set primed first-round TCR CDR3 RT-PCR. Each CDR3 protein gets one entry after TCRdb re-called the multiplex PCR reads with MiXCR. Of roughly 360,000 distinct CDR3 sequences in the sample, roughly 14% were seen once. The sequenced material came from blood. These TCRs come from a man aged 25-40 years with Graves' hyperthyroidism that later progressed to Graves' ophthalmopathy.

This clonotype was seen a few times. The chain is built from TRBV12-3 or TRBV12-4 and TRBJ2-2, with 10 bases aligning to TRBD2. This CDR3 has 15 amino acids. Trimming at V came to 2 bases and at J to 4 bases, leaving 1 base not matched to a gene. Here the CDR3 DNA reads TGTGCCAGCAGTTTAAGACTAGCGGGCACCGGGGAGCTGTTTTTT. Its protein is CASSLRLAGTGELFF.

The chain is built from TRBV9 and TRBJ1-6; D ambiguous. Trimming pared 0 bases from V and 8 bases from J, leaving 12 bases between. The CDR3 length is 15 residues. CDR1 and CDR2 (germline): SGDLS, YYNGEE. In nucleotides, the CDR3 is TGTGCCAGCAGCGTAGCAGACTACGTTGATTCACCCCTCCACTTT. This codes for CASSVADYVDSPLHF.

This clonotype was recorded at least ten times. This chain joins TRBV6-2 or TRBV6-3 and TRBJ1-5; 7 bases agree with TRBD1. The trim removed 4 bases at V and 4 bases at J, leaving 7 bases unmatched. This CDR3 has 15 amino acids. The germline V gene has CDR1 MNHEY and CDR2 SVGEGT. The CDR3 DNA reads as TGTGCCAGCAGTTTCCAGGGGGGCTCAAATCAGCCCCAGCATTTT. Translated, it gives CASSFQGGSNQPQHF.

At least ten counts were recorded for this clonotype. This chain connects TRBV4-2 to TRBJ2-5, with D unclear. The germline CDR1 and CDR2 sequences are LGHNA and YNFKEQ. The ends were cut back, 0 bases at V and 7 bases at J, with 9 bases in the middle. There are 13 residues in the CDR3. CDR3 protein: CASSQDLGGTQYF. The CDR3 nucleotides read TGTGCCAGCAGCCAAGATCTCGGTGGGACCCAGTACTTC.

This clonotype came up a few times. This chain connects TRBV11-2 to TRBJ1-1; D is unclear. The V gene's germline CDR1 is SGHAT and CDR2 FQNNGV. The V and J ends lost 0 bases and 3 bases respectively, with 8 bases between them. CDR3 length: 14 amino acids. The CDR3 loop reads CASSLDLADTEAFF. The CDR3 DNA follows: TGTGCCAGCAGCTTAGATCTTGCGGACACTGAAGCTTTCTTT.

DNA of the CDR3: TGTGCCAGCGGTCGGACAGGGGAGGGAAATCAGCCCCAGCATTTT. Protein sequence: CASGRTGEGNQPQHF. V and J are TRBV27 and TRBJ1-5; 9 positions match TRBD1. CDR1 and CDR2 from the germline V gene are MNHEY and SMNVEV (reference sequence). V lost 8 bases, J lost 4 bases, and 9 bases stayed unmatched. The CDR3 is made up of 15 amino acids.

This clonotype was counted between two and nine times. The genes are TRBV20-1 and TRBJ1-4, with 7 bases identical to TRBD1. V was pared by 6 bases and J by 7 bases, with 11 bases of the junction left unmatched. The CDR3 contains 14 residues. CDR1 and CDR2 from the germline V gene are DFQATT and SNEGSKA (reference sequence). The CDR3 loop reads CSAPRQGISEKLFF. DNA for the CDR3: TGCAGTGCACCTCGACAGGGTATAAGTGAAAAACTGTTTTTT.

This clonotype occurred many times. The chain links TRBV28 to TRBJ1-2, with D perhaps TRBD1 (6 bases). This CDR3 is built from 14 residues. Trimming stripped 0 bases from V and 6 bases from J, with 11 bases between. Germline assignment: CDR1 MDHEN and CDR2 SYDVKM. The CDR3 nucleotides read TGTGCCAGCAGTTTATGGAAGGACAGTCATGGCTACACCTTC. Its translation: CASSLWKDSHGYTF.

The rearrangement uses TRBV12-3 or TRBV12-4 and TRBJ1-5; 10 positions agree with TRBD1. The V segment lost 6 bases and the J segment 7 bases; nucleotides outside the gene matches: 9. The CDR3 runs to 15 residues. The CDR3 DNA reads as TGTGCCAGCAGCGGGGGACAGGGGATGGGACAGCCCCAGCATTTT. This codes for CASSGGQGMGQPQHF.

This clonotype was detected ten times or more. The rearrangement joins TRBV12-3 or TRBV12-4 to TRBJ1-6; D is uncertain. This CDR3 has 13 residues. Trimming removed 6 bases from V and 11 bases from J, with 14 bases in between. The CDR3 sequence is CASSPRPETPLHF. CDR3 DNA: TGTGCCAGCAGCCCTAGGCCCGAGACACCCCTCCACTTT.

This sequence joins TRBV30 and TRBJ1-2; D is perhaps TRBD1 (5 bases). Trimming left V 1 base short and J 7 bases short, with 19 bases between. The CDR3 has 15 residues. Per germline, CDR1 GTSNPN and CDR2 SVGIG (reference sequence). This chain's CDR3 is CAWSAHPRGEVGYTF. CDR3 nucleotide sequence: TGTGCCTGGAGTGCCCACCCCAGAGGGGAGGTTGGCTACACCTTC. Full variable domain (missing parts from reference TRBV30 and TRBJ1-2): SQTIHQWPATLVQPVGSPLSLECTVEGTSNPNLYWYRQAAGRGLQLLFYSVGIGQISSEVPQNLSASRPQDRQFILSSKKLLLSDSGFYLCAWSAHPRGEVGYTFGSGTRLTVV.

The genes are TRBV20-1 and TRBJ1-2, with a possible D match to TRBD1 (6 bases). Germline CDR1 DFQATT, CDR2 SNEGSKA (reference sequence). The CDR3 is made up of 17 amino acids. Between the trimmed V and J ends, which lost 4 bases and 0 bases, there was a span of 21 bases. The chain's CDR3 is CSANKFGGGGTNYGYTF. The CDR3 nucleotides are TGCAGTGCTAACAAGTTTGGAGGGGGGGGGACTAACTATGGCTACACCTTC.

The genes are TRBV6-1 and TRBJ2-2; D unresolved. Germline lookup yields CDR1 MNHNS and CDR2 SASEGT. The ends were cut back, 7 bases at V and 4 bases at J, with 7 bases in the middle. The CDR3 totals 12 residues. CDR3 in amino acids: CASTPPTGELFF. CDR3 sequence (DNA): TGTGCCAGCACCCCCCCCACCGGGGAGCTGTTTTTT.

In this sample, this clonotype turned up many times. V gene TRBV7-9 combines with J gene TRBJ1-2; D ambiguous. The CDR3 contains 15 residues. V lost 1 base and J lost 4, with 13 bases in between. The V gene's germline CDR1 is SEHNR and CDR2 FQNEAQ (reference sequence). CDR3 nucleotides: TGTGCCAGCAGCTTAGTTTGGGCACCCTCCTATGGCTACACCTTC. Translating it yields CASSLVWAPSYGYTF.

There are a few counts of this clonotype. J is TRBJ2-2 and V is TRBV5-1, with 7 nucleotides matching TRBD1. The CDR3 is 18 amino acids. Looked up from germline, CDR1 is SGHRS and CDR2 is YFSETQ. J lost 2 bases, V lost 4 bases, and 14 bases had no gene match. DNA for the CDR3: TGCGCCAGCAGCCCCGCGGTTCGGGGACAGATTAACACCGGGGAGCTGTTTTTT. The encoded protein is CASSPAVRGQINTGELFF.

The chain carries TRBV7-2 and TRBJ1-2, with D possibly being TRBD1 (5 bases). The CDR3 sequence is 14 residues long. The V end was cut by 2 bases, the J end by 3 bases, with 10 bases between. Germline CDR1 is SGHTA and CDR2 is FQGNSA. In DNA, the CDR3 is TGTGCCAGCAGCTTATCTCCGGGGGACTATGGCTACACCTTC. Protein product: CASSLSPGDYGYTF.

This clonotype was observed at least ten times. V is TRBV5-1 and J is TRBJ2-7; TRBD2 is a possible D gene (6 bases). V lost 4 bases and J 4 bases, leaving 21 bases between the germline ends. CDR3 length: 16 amino acids. CDR1 is SGHRS and CDR2 is YFSETQ in the germline V gene. The CDR3 protein is CASSPGSGLLVYEQYF. DNA for the CDR3: TGCGCCAGCAGCCCGGGGTCGGGACTGCTGGTTTACGAGCAGTACTTC.

The chain links TRBV6-1 to TRBJ1-1, with unresolved D. The germline V gene encodes CDR1 MNHNS and CDR2 SASEGT. The V end lost 4 bases, the J end lost 2 bases, and 8 bases lay between the germline ends. The CDR3 length is 13 residues. The CDR3 bases are TGTGCCAGCAGTGGGGGAGCTAACACTGAAGCTTTCTTT. Translating it yields CASSGGANTEAFF.

The chain employs TRBV7-9 and TRBJ2-1; D unclear. The CDR3 sequence is 14 residues long. Trimming left V 6 bases short and J 4 bases short, with 13 bases between. Germline CDR1 and CDR2: SEHNR and FQNEAQ (reference sequence). CDR3 sequence: CASSDSRNYNEQFF. CDR3 DNA: TGTGCCAGCAGTGACTCGAGGAATTACAATGAGCAGTTCTTC.

The chain recombines TRBV5-1 with TRBJ2-5; tentative D call: TRBD1 (6 bases). V lost 3 bases and J 5 bases, leaving 14 bases between the germline ends. The CDR3 is 14 residues long. CDR1 and CDR2 from the germline V gene are SGHRS and YFSETQ. The CDR3 nucleotides are TGCGCCAGCAGCTCCGGGACACAAGGGGAGACCCAGTACTTC. This codes for CASSSGTQGETQYF.

This clonotype was found many times. The V call is TRBV12-3 or TRBV12-4, the J call TRBJ1-6; 7 bases agree with TRBD1. With V trimmed by 0 bases and J by 10 bases, 6 bases remained unmatched. CDR3 size: 15 residues. Here the CDR3 reads CASSLAQGVKSPLHF. In DNA, the CDR3 is TGTGCCAGCAGTTTAGCGCAGGGGGTGAAATCACCCCTCCACTTT.

The chain is built from TRBV28 and TRBJ2-7; the D call may be TRBD1 or TRBD2 (5 bases each). The V end lost 3 bases, the J end lost 2 bases, and 14 bases lay between the germline ends. The CDR3 is made up of 15 amino acids. Per germline, CDR1 MDHEN and CDR2 SYDVKM. The CDR3 nucleotides read TGTGCCAGCAGTTTCGTTCCCGGGACGACCTACGAGCAGTACTTC. Its protein product is CASSFVPGTTYEQYF.

This clonotype was recorded many times. The chain employs TRBV20-1 and TRBJ2-7; 7 nucleotides agree with TRBD2. With 1 base clipped from V and 6 bases from J, the junction kept 12 bases outside the gene matches. The CDR3 runs 15 residues. Germline CDR1 and CDR2: DFQATT and SNEGSKA (reference sequence). The CDR3 here is CSARGRETLAGEQYF. The CDR3 DNA reads as TGCAGTGCTAGAGGCCGTGAAACCTTAGCGGGCGAGCAGTACTTC.

This clonotype was detected only a few times. The rearrangement joins TRBV5-6 to TRBJ1-1; D might be TRBD1 (6 bases). Germline values: CDR1 SGHDT, CDR2 YYEEEE. This CDR3 has 15 residues. Trimming shortened V by 5 bases and J by 3 bases, and 17 bases separated the two germline ends. The CDR3 spells CASSYLGGLDTEAFF. As DNA, the CDR3 is TGTGCCAGCAGTTACTTAGGGGGGCTTGACACTGAAGCTTTCTTT.

This clonotype showed up many times. The chain links TRBV28 to TRBJ2-2; 9 bases map to TRBD2. Per the germline V gene, CDR1 is MDHEN and CDR2 is SYDVKM. The CDR3 contains 14 residues. V lost 6 bases and J lost 5; bases outside the gene matches: 4. In DNA, the CDR3 is TGTGCCAGCAGGCGGGGGGGCCTGACCGGGGAGCTGTTTTTT. As protein: CASRRGGLTGELFF.

This clonotype has ten or more counts. This chain links TRBV6-5 with TRBJ2-2, with D possibly being TRBD2 (6 bases). Germline V gene data show CDR1 as MNHEY and CDR2 as SVGAGI. V was clipped by 6 bases and J by 0 bases, with 14 bases between them. The CDR3 consists of 16 residues. The CDR3 loop is CASSDTGLTNTGELFF. CDR3 in DNA: TGTGCCAGCAGCGATACGGGACTTACGAACACCGGGGAGCTGTTTTTT.